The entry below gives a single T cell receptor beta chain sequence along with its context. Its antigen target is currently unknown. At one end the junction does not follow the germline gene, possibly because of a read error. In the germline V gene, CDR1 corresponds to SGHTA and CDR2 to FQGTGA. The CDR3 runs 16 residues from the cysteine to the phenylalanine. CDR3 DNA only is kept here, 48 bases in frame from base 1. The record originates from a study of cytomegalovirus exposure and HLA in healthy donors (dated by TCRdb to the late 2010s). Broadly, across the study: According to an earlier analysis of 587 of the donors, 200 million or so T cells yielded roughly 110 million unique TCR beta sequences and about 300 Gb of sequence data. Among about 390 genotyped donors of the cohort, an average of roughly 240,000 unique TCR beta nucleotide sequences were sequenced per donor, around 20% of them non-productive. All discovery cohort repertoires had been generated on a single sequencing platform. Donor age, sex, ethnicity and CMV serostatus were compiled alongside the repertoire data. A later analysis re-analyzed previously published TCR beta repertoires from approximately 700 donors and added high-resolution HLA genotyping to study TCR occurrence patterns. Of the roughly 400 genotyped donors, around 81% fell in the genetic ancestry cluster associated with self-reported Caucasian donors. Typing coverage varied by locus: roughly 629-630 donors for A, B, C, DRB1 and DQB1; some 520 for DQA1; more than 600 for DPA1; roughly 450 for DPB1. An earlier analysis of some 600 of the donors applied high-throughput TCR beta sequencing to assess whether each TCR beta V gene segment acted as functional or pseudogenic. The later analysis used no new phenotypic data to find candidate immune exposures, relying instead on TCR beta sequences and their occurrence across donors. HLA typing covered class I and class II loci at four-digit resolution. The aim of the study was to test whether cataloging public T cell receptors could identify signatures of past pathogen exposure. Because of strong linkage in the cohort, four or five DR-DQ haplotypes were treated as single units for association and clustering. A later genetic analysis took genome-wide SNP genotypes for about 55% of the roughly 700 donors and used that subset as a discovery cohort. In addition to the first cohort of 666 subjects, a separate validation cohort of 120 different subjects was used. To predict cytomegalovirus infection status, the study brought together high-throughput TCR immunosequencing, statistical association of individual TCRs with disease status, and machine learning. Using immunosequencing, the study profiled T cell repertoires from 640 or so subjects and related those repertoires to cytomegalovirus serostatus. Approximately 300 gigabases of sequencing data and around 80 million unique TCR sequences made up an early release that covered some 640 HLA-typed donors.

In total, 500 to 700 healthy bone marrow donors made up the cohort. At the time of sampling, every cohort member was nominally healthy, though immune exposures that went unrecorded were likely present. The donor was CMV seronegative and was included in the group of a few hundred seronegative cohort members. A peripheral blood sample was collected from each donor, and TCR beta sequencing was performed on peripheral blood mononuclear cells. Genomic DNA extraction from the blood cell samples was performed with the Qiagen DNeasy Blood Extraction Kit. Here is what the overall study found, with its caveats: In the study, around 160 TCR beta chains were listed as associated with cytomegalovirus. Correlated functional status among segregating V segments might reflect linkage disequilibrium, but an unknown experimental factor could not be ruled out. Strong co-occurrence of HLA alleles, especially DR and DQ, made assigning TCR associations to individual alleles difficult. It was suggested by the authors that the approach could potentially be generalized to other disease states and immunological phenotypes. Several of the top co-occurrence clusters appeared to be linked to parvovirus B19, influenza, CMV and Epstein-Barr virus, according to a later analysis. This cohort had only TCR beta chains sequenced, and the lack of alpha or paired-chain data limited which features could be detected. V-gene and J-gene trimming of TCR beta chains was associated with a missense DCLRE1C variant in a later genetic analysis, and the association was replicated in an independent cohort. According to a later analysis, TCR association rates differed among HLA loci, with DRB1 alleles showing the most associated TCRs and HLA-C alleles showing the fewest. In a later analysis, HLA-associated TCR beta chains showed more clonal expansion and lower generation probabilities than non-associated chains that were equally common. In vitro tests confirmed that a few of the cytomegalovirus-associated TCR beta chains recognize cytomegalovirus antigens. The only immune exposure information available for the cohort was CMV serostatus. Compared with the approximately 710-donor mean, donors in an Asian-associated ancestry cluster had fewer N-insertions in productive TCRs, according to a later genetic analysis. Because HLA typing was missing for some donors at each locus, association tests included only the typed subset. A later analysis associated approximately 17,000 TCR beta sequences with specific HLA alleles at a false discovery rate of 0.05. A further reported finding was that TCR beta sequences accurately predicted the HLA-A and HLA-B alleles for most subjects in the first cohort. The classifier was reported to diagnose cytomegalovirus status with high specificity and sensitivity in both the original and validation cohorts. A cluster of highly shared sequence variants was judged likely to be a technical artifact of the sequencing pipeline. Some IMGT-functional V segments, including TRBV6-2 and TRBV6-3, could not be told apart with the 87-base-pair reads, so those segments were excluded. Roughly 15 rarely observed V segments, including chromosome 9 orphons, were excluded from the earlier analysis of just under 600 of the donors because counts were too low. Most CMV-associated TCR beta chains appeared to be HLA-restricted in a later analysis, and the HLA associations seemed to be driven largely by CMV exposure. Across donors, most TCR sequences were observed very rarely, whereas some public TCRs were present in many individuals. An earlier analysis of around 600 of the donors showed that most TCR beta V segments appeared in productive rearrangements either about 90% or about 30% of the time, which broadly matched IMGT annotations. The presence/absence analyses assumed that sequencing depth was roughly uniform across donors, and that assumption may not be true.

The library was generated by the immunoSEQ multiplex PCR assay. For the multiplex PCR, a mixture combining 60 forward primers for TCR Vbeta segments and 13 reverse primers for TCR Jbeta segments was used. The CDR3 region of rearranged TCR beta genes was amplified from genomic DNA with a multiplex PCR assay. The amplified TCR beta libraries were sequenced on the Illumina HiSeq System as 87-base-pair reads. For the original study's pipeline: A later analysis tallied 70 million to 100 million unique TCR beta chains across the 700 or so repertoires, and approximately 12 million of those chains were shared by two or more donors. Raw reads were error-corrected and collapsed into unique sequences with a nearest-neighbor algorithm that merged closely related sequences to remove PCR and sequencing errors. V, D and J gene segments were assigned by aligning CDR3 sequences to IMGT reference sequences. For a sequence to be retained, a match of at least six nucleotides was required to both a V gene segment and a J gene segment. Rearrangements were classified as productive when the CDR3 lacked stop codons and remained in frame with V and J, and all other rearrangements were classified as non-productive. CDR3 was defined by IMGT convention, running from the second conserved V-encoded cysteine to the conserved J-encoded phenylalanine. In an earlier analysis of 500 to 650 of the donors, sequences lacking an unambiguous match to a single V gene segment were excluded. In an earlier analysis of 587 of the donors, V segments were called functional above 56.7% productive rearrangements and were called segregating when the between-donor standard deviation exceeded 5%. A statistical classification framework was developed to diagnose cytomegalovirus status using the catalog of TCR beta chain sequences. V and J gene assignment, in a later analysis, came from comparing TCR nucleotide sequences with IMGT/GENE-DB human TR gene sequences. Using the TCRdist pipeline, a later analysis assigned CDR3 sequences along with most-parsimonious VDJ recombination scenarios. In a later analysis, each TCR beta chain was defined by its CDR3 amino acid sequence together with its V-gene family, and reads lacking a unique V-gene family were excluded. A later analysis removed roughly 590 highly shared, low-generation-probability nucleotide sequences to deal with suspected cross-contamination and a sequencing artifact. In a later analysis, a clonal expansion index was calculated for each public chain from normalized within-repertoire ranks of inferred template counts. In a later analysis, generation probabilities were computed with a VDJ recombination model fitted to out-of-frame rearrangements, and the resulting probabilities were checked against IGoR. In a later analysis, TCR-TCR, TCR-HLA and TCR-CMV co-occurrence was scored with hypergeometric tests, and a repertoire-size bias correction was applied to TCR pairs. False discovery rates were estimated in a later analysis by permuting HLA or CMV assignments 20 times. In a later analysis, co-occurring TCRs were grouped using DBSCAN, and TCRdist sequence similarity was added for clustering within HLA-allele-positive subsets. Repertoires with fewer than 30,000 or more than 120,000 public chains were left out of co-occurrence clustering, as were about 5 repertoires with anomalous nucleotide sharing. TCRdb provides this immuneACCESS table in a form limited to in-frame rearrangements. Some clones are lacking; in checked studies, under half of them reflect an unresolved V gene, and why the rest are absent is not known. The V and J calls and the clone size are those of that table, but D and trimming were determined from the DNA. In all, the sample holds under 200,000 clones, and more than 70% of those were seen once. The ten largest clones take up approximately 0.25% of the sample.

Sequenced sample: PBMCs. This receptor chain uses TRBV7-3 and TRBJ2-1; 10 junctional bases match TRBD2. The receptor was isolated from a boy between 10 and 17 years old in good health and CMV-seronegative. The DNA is TGTGCCAGCAGCCTAACGAGCGGGGGGGCCTACAATGAGCAGTTCTTC. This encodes CASSLTSGGAYNEQFF.